Each of the 27 T cell receptor beta chains below was sequenced from the same sample in a study of T cells in Graves' hyperthyroidism and ophthalmopathy. It was RNA transcripts that yielded the amplified TCR beta CDR3 regions. The study used the HTBI primer set for a first-round RT-PCR of the TCR CDR3. Each CDR3 protein gets one entry after TCRdb re-called the multiplex PCR reads with MiXCR. The sample carries roughly 570,000 distinct CDR3 sequences, 15% to 19% recorded once. Sequencing was carried out using blood. Every receptor here comes from a woman aged 30 to 39 with Graves' hyperthyroidism.

A word on this clonotype: The junction does not match germline at one end; this may be a read error. The chain couples TRBV24-1 to TRBJ2-5, with TRBD1 as a possible D gene (7 bases). The CDR3 has 15 residues. Germline values: CDR1 KGHDR, CDR2 SFDVKD. The CDR3 protein is CATSATGTLQGTQYF. CDR3 coding DNA: TGTGCCACCAGTGCGACAGGGACTTTACAAGGGACCCAGTACTTC.

This clonotype was seen ten or more times. This sequence joins TRBV7-2 and TRBJ1-5; D is undetermined. The CDR3 covers 14 residues. The ends were cut back, 2 bases at V and 0 bases at J, with 5 bases in the middle. The V gene's germline CDR1 is SGHTA and CDR2 FQGNSA. CDR3 region: CASSLRVSNQPQHF. The CDR3 bases are TGTGCCAGCAGCTTAAGGGTTAGCAATCAGCCCCAGCATTTT. The full variable domain, rest sourced from reference TRBV7-2 and TRBJ1-5, is GAGVSQSPSNKVTEKGKDVELRCDPISGHTALYWYRQSLGQGLEFLIYFQGNSAPDKSGLPSDRFSAERTGGSVSTLTIQRTQQEDSAVYLCASSLRVSNQPQHFGDGTRLSIL.

This CDR3 reads CASSLGPGGSGSSYNEQFF. For the CDR3, the DNA is TGTGCCAGCAGCTTAGGGCCCGGGGGTAGCGGGAGCTCCTACAATGAGCAGTTCTTC. The chain is built from TRBV7-9 and TRBJ2-1; 9 bases line up with TRBD2. Trimming removed 1 base from V and 0 bases from J; junction bases left unmatched: 10. The CDR3 loop spans 19 amino acids. Looked up from germline, CDR1 is SEHNR and CDR2 is FQNEAQ (reference sequence).

This clonotype was counted a few times. V and J are TRBV15 and TRBJ2-3; 10 nucleotides align to TRBD2. Germline values: CDR1 LNHNV, CDR2 YYDKDF (reference sequence). The CDR3 length is 14 residues. The V and J ends lost 8 bases and 1 base, in that order; junction bases with no gene match: 3. CDR3 DNA sequence: TGTGCCACCGGGGGACTAGCGTGCACAGATACGCAGTATTTT. This codes for CATGGLACTDTQYF.

This clonotype was detected many times. The chain employs TRBV12-3 or TRBV12-4 and TRBJ1-6; D is possibly TRBD1 (5 bases). The V end lost 3 bases, the J end lost 6 bases, and 9 bases lay between the germline ends. The CDR3 is made up of 14 amino acids. The CDR3 sequence: CASSLGGGNSPLHF. In DNA form, the CDR3 reads TGTGCCAGCAGTTTGGGGGGAGGTAATTCACCCCTCCACTTT.

Concerning this clonotype itself: A much larger clone sits a single nucleotide away, making a read error possible. The chain couples TRBV2 to TRBJ2-1, with a possible D match to TRBD2 (6 bases). CDR1 and CDR2 from the germline V gene are SNHLY and FYNNEI. The CDR3 runs 13 residues. CDR3 residues: CAGSEAGGHEQFF. The CDR3 DNA follows: TGTGCCGGCAGTGAAGCGGGCGGGCATGAGCAGTTCTTC. Together with reference TRBV2 and TRBJ2-1, the CDR3 gives the full variable domain: EPEVTQTPSHQVTQMGQEVILRCVPISNHLYFYWYRQILGQKVEFLVSFYNNEISEKSEIFDDQFSVERPDGSNFTLKIRSTKLEDSAMYFCAGSEAGGHEQFFGPGTRLTVL.

This chain connects TRBV6-2 or TRBV6-3 to TRBJ1-5; a weak D match, TRBD1 (6 bases). Per germline, CDR1 MNHEY and CDR2 SVGEGT. The CDR3 totals 17 residues. The germline V and J ends were trimmed by 3 bases and 0 bases, with 15 bases remaining between them. The CDR3 loop reads CASSYFWTADSNQPQHF. As DNA, the CDR3 is TGTGCCAGCAGTTATTTTTGGACAGCGGATAGCAATCAGCCCCAGCATTTT.

This clonotype was recorded a few times. The rearrangement uses TRBV3-1 and TRBJ2-5, with 7 bases fitting TRBD2. In germline, CDR1 is LGHDT, CDR2 YNNKEL (reference sequence). V shed 1 base and J 7 bases; nucleotides not matched to a gene: 12. The CDR3 is made up of 16 amino acids. As DNA, the CDR3 is TGTGCCAGCAGCCAAGTACTCGCGGGGGACTTCCGGACCCAGTACTTC. Residues: CASSQVLAGDFRTQYF.

V gene TRBV6-6 combines with J gene TRBJ2-1; D perhaps matches TRBD1 (6 bases). V lost 1 base, J lost 7 bases, and 14 bases lay in between. CDR1 is MNHNY and CDR2 is SVGAGI in the germline V gene (reference sequence). CDR3 length: 15 amino acids. The CDR3 reads CASSYWDTIRNEQFF. DNA for the CDR3: TGTGCCAGCAGTTACTGGGACACCATTCGGAATGAGCAGTTCTTC.

V and J are TRBV14 and TRBJ2-1, with 7 bases lining up with TRBD2. Germline CDR1 SGHDN, CDR2 FVKESK. Unmatched junction bases numbered 6, after V lost 5 bases and J lost 2 bases. There are 15 residues in the CDR3. The CDR3 loop is CASSSIGLAYNEQFF. CDR3 bases: TGTGCCAGCAGCTCGATCGGACTAGCCTACAATGAGCAGTTCTTC.

In this sample, this clonotype turned up many times. V usage is TRBV30 and J usage is TRBJ2-7; tentatively, D is TRBD1 (5 bases). The CDR3 runs to 12 residues. Germline lookup yields CDR1 GTSNPN and CDR2 SVGIG (reference sequence). Trimming took off 4 bases at V and 0 bases at J, with 7 bases between the two ends. The CDR3 sequence: CAWTGNSYEQYF. Here the CDR3 DNA reads TGTGCCTGGACAGGGAACTCCTACGAGCAGTACTTC.

This clonotype was counted at least ten times. The chain couples TRBV12-3 or TRBV12-4 to TRBJ2-3; 12 bases map to TRBD2. CDR3 length: 16 amino acids. V shed 6 bases, J shed 2 bases, and the junction held 6 bases outside the gene matches. CDR3 region: CASSRRLAGATDTQYF. CDR3 DNA sequence: TGTGCCAGCAGCCGACGACTAGCGGGGGCCACAGATACGCAGTATTTT.

This clonotype has at least ten counts. The chain uses TRBV27 and TRBJ2-7, with TRBD2 identical over 9 bases. CDR1 and CDR2 from the germline V gene are MNHEY and SMNVEV (reference sequence). This CDR3 is built from 13 residues. The junction had 5 bases not matched to a gene; V was cut back by 5 bases and J by 6 bases. This chain's CDR3 is CASSPSGTSEQYF. As DNA, the CDR3 is TGTGCCAGCAGTCCTAGCGGGACTAGCGAGCAGTACTTC.

This clonotype was picked up a small number of times. The chain couples TRBV28 to TRBJ2-5; D call uncertain. Germline-derived CDR1 and CDR2 are MDHEN and SYDVKM. The CDR3 is 11 amino acids. Trimming cost V 10 bases and J 5 bases, with 11 bases left between them. CDR3 region: CATLLGETQYF. The CDR3 bases are TGTGCCACACTGTTGGGGGAGACCCAGTACTTC.

A few counts support this clonotype. The chain carries TRBV12-3 or TRBV12-4 and TRBJ1-4; the D gene is possibly TRBD1 (5 bases). V dropped 5 bases and J dropped 4 bases, with 17 bases sitting between them. CDR3 size: 16 residues. CDR3 in amino acids: CASSPGRGEGNEKLFF. As DNA, the CDR3 is TGTGCCAGCAGTCCCGGAAGGGGAGAGGGTAATGAAAAACTGTTTTTT.

The sample holds many counts of this clonotype. This sequence joins TRBV20-1 and TRBJ1-2, with a tentative D call TRBD1 (5 bases). This CDR3 contains 13 residues. From germline, CDR1 is DFQATT and CDR2 SNEGSKA (reference sequence). V lost 6 bases, J lost 4 bases, and 15 bases lay in between. In nucleotides, the CDR3 is TGCAGTGCCTCAGGGCGAAGCGTCTATGGCTACACCTTC. This translates into CSASGRSVYGYTF.

The table lists this clonotype with many counts. This rearrangement joins TRBV5-1 to TRBJ2-3; D may be TRBD1 (6 bases). Germline loops: CDR1 SGHRS, CDR2 YFSETQ. The CDR3 covers 14 residues. The V end was cut by 2 bases, the J end by 0 bases, with 7 bases between. CDR3 sequence: CASSFGTSTDTQYF. For the CDR3, the DNA is TGCGCCAGCAGCTTTGGGACAAGCACAGATACGCAGTATTTT.

This clonotype showed up many times. This CDR3 is CASSTPRTGVDEQYF. CDR3 bases: TGTGCCAGCAGTACCCCAAGGACAGGGGTAGACGAGCAGTACTTC. The chain joins TRBV27 to TRBJ2-7, with 9 positions matching TRBD1. From germline, CDR1 is MNHEY and CDR2 SMNVEV (reference sequence). The V gene end was trimmed by 5 bases and the J gene end by 5 bases; junction bases not matched to a gene: 10. The CDR3 spans 15 residues.

This clonotype has a count of ten or more. The CDR3 loop reads CAWSTGGYNEQFF. The CDR3 DNA sequence: TGTGCCTGGAGTACGGGAGGGTACAATGAGCAGTTCTTC. This sequence joins TRBV30 and TRBJ2-1, with 8 bases identical to TRBD2. The V gene end was trimmed by 2 bases and the J gene end by 4 bases; junction bases not matched to a gene: 1. Per the germline V gene, CDR1 is GTSNPN and CDR2 is SVGIG (reference sequence). The CDR3 runs 13 residues. The entire variable domain, with the rest obtained from reference TRBV30 and TRBJ2-1, is as follows: SQTIHQWPATLVQPVGSPLSLECTVEGTSNPNLYWYRQAAGRGLQLLFYSVGIGQISSEVPQNLSASRPQDRQFILSSKKLLLSDSGFYLCAWSTGGYNEQFFGPGTRLTVL.

In this sample, this clonotype turned up many times. The V and J genes are TRBV12-3 or TRBV12-4 and TRBJ2-1; D is undetermined. The CDR3 length is 13 residues. V was trimmed by 6 bases and J by 9 bases, leaving 15 bases between them. The CDR3 is CASSLRPLGEQFF. CDR3 nucleotides: TGTGCCAGCAGCCTACGCCCCTTGGGTGAGCAGTTCTTC.

This clonotype was recorded many times. The chain recombines TRBV28 with TRBJ1-1; D is uncertain. This CDR3 has 13 residues. The V end lost 8 bases, the J end lost 1 base, and 11 bases lay between the germline ends. The V gene's germline CDR1 is MDHEN and CDR2 SYDVKM. This CDR3 is CASLVTANTEAFF. In nucleotides, the CDR3 is TGTGCCAGCCTTGTGACTGCGAACACTGAAGCTTTCTTT.

This clonotype was counted many times. The gene calls are TRBV20-1 and TRBJ2-7; D gene unclear. Germline V lookup: CDR1 DFQATT, CDR2 SNEGSKA (reference sequence). The V end was cut by 3 bases, the J end by 2 bases, with 17 bases between. The CDR3 has 15 amino acids. CDR3 sequence reads: CSASGYPFKTYEQYF. The CDR3 coding sequence is TGCAGTGCTAGCGGGTATCCGTTTAAGACCTACGAGCAGTACTTC.

This clonotype was counted a single time. A much larger clone is a single base away; this may be a read error. The J gene is TRBJ2-1, the V gene TRBV18; D may be TRBD2 (6 bases). The germline V gene encodes CDR1 KGHSH and CDR2 LQKENI. V lost 4 bases and J lost 5, with 15 bases in between. The CDR3 consists of 15 residues. Here the CDR3 DNA reads TGTGCCAGCTCACTACGGTGGGAGGCCCACAATGAGCAGTTCTTC. Translation: CASSLRWEAHNEQFF. The whole variable domain, remainder taken from reference TRBV18 and TRBJ2-1, is NAGVMQNPRHLVRRRGQEARLRCSPMKGHSHVYWYRQLPEEGLKFMVYLQKENIIDESGMPKERFSAEFPKEGPSILRIQQVVRGDSAAYFCASSLRWEAHNEQFFGPGTRLTVL.

This clonotype came up many times. The rearrangement links TRBV7-9 to TRBJ1-1; no firm D call. The CDR3 extends over 12 amino acids. The V and J ends lost 1 base and 3 bases respectively, with 3 bases between them. Germline V gives CDR1 SEHNR, CDR2 FQNEAQ (reference sequence). CDR3 protein: CASSLEDTEAFF. In DNA, the CDR3 is TGTGCCAGCAGCTTAGAAGACACTGAAGCTTTCTTT.

Points on this clonotype: A much larger clone differs by one base, so this may be a read error. The J gene is TRBJ2-7, the V gene TRBV2; 7 positions match TRBD2. The germline CDR1 and CDR2 sequences are SNHLY and FYNNEI. V lost 9 bases to trimming and J lost 5 bases; unmatched junction nucleotides: 13. The CDR3 contains 14 residues. Here the CDR3 reads CASTWTRSLDEQYF. CDR3 nucleotide sequence: TGTGCCAGTACATGGACTAGGAGTCTGGACGAGCAGTACTTC.

This clonotype came up many times. The chain has TRBV4-1 and TRBJ2-7, with 7 bases identical to TRBD1. From germline, CDR1 is MGHRA and CDR2 YSYEKL. The CDR3 runs to 16 residues. Trimming removed 2 bases from V and 3 bases from J; junction bases left unmatched: 10. CDR3 residues: CASSQMSTGKYYEQYF. The CDR3 coding sequence is TGCGCCAGCAGCCAAATGTCGACAGGGAAATACTACGAGCAGTACTTC.

This clonotype was detected only a few times. V and J are TRBV7-9 and TRBJ2-3; TRBD2 might be the D (6 bases). Per germline, CDR1 SEHNR and CDR2 FQNEAQ (reference sequence). CDR3 length: 13 residues. Between the trimmed V and J ends, which lost 8 bases and 0 bases, there was a span of 9 bases. The CDR3 region is CASLASSTDTQYF. In DNA, the CDR3 is TGTGCCAGCCTAGCGTCTAGCACAGATACGCAGTATTTT.